The 28 T cell receptor beta chains below come from one sample, sequenced in a study of blood T cell repertoires in COVID-19. The assay was immunoSEQ multiplex PCR, and TCRdb's table has in-frame clones only and misses some. The table has approximately 260,000 clones, around 80% seen once. Sequencing used PBMCs or T cells enriched from blood (not recorded which). The receptors come from a man under 40 with acute COVID-19.

J is TRBJ1-1 and V is TRBV6-5, with D perhaps matching TRBD1 (6 bases). The CDR3 loop spans 14 amino acids. Germline V gene sequence: CDR1 MNHEY, CDR2 SVGAGI. V was pared by 7 bases and J by 1 base, with 13 bases between. The CDR3 DNA reads as TGTGCCAGCACCGAAGGGACACCGAACACTGAAGCTTTCTTT. It yields the protein CASTEGTPNTEAFF.

V usage is TRBV7-3 and J usage is TRBJ1-4; D perhaps matches TRBD1 (5 bases). Trimming cost V 6 bases and J 0 bases, with 14 bases left between them. The CDR3 sequence is 16 residues long. The germline V gene has CDR1 SGHTA and CDR2 FQGTGA. The DNA for the CDR3 is TGTGCCAGCAGTCGGGGGGGTCACACAACTAATGAAAAACTGTTTTTT. It encodes CASSRGGHTTNEKLFF.

This clone was observed once. V and J are TRBV4-3 and TRBJ2-2; no clear D gene. The CDR3 spans 14 residues. The V gene lost 0 bases and the J gene lost 3 bases, with 5 bases spanning the gap. Per the germline V gene, CDR1 is LGHNA and CDR2 is YSLEER. The DNA of the CDR3 is TGCGCCAGCAGCCAAGAGTCGTACACCGGGGAGCTGTTTTTT. It is translated as CASSQESYTGELFF.

The rearrangement links TRBV11-2 to TRBJ2-6; perhaps TRBD1 as D (5 bases). Germline CDR1 and CDR2: SGHAT and FQNNGV. The length of the CDR3 is 14 residues. V gave up 2 bases and J gave up 10 bases, with 12 bases separating them. The CDR3 DNA sequence: TGTGCCAGCAGCTTAATAACAGGTCCGAACGTCCTGACTTTC. Residues: CASSLITGPNVLTF.

This rearrangement joins TRBV19 to TRBJ1-1; D is undetermined. Germline-derived CDR1 and CDR2 are LNHDA and SQIVND (reference sequence). With 9 bases removed from V and 4 bases from J, the gap between germline ends came to 15 bases. The CDR3 has 13 amino acids. This chain's CDR3 is CASESLVSTEAFF. The CDR3 DNA reads TGTGCCAGCGAGAGTCTAGTGAGCACTGAAGCTTTCTTT.

This chain links TRBV28 with TRBJ1-2; D gene uncertain. Trimming took 6 bases from V and 3 from J, leaving 14 bases between them. There are 14 residues in the CDR3. In germline, CDR1 is MDHEN, CDR2 SYDVKM. CDR3 DNA sequence: TGTGCCAGCAGCTCCTCCCAAGCCTACTATGGCTACACCTTC. It encodes CASSSSQAYYGYTF.

The chain links TRBV5-1 to TRBJ2-2, with TRBD1 matching 8 bases. Trimming at V came to 4 bases and at J to 1 base, leaving 9 bases not matched to a gene. Looked up from germline, CDR1 is SGHRS and CDR2 is YFSETQ. The CDR3 loop spans 17 amino acids. CDR3 region: CASSHRTGTGNTGELFF. The DNA of the CDR3 is TGCGCCAGCAGCCACCGAACCGGGACAGGGAACACCGGGGAGCTGTTTTTT. Drawing the rest from reference TRBV5-1 and TRBJ2-2, the complete variable domain is KAGVTQTPRYLIKTRGQQVTLSCSPISGHRSVSWYQQTPGQGLQFLFEYFSETQRNKGNFPGRFSGRQFSNSRSEMNVSTLELGDSALYLCASSHRTGTGNTGELFFGEGSRLTVL.

This chain links TRBV19 with TRBJ2-5, with a tentative D call TRBD1 (6 bases). The CDR3 consists of 14 residues. The germline gives CDR1 LNHDA, CDR2 SQIVND (reference sequence). V was pared by 7 bases and J by 7 bases, with 19 bases between. In DNA form, the CDR3 reads TGTGCCAGTATCATCCCAGGGGTCCCGGGGACCCAGTACTTC. Translated, it gives CASIIPGVPGTQYF. Combining the CDR3 with reference TRBV19 and TRBJ2-5 gives the whole variable domain DGGITQSPKYLFRKEGQNVTLSCEQNLNHDAMYWYRQDPGQGLRLIYYSQIVNDFQKGDIAEGYSVSREKKESFPLTVTSAQKNPTAFYLCASIIPGVPGTQYFGPGTRLLVL.

V is TRBV9 and J is TRBJ2-4; possibly TRBD1 for D (5 bases). This CDR3 is built from 14 residues. Trimming took off 4 bases at V and 8 bases at J, with 16 bases between the two ends. In germline, CDR1 is SGDLS, CDR2 YYNGEE. CDR3 loop: CASSPRTSEDIQYF. The CDR3, as DNA: TGTGCCAGCAGCCCACGGACATCCGAGGACATTCAGTACTTC.

This chain links TRBV5-4 with TRBJ1-2; possible D gene TRBD1, 5 bases. V was shortened by 4 bases and J by 5 bases, with 15 bases between the two germline ends. This CDR3 has 14 residues. The V gene's germline CDR1 is SGHNT and CDR2 YYREEE (reference sequence). The CDR3 protein is CASSPRRGLYGYTF. Here the CDR3 DNA reads TGTGCCAGCAGCCCCCGTCGGGGGTTATATGGCTACACCTTC. The full variable domain, rest sourced from reference TRBV5-4 and TRBJ1-2, is ETGVTQSPTHLIKTRGQQVTLRCSSQSGHNTVSWYQQALGQGPQFIFQYYREEENGRGNFPPRFSGLQFPNYSSELNVNALELDDSALYLCASSPRRGLYGYTFGSGTRLTVV.

This sequence joins TRBV19 and TRBJ1-2; 8 positions agree with TRBD1. V lost 7 bases and J lost 6; bases outside the gene matches: 13. CDR1 is LNHDA and CDR2 is SQIVND in the germline V gene (reference sequence). The CDR3 loop spans 15 amino acids. CDR3 sequence: CASTRNRQGRDGYTF. Written as DNA, the CDR3 is TGTGCCAGTACTAGAAACCGACAGGGGAGGGATGGCTACACCTTC.

Note on this clone: A read error may account for a junction end that differs from germline. J is TRBJ2-5 and V is TRBV5-1; 9 bases are a match to TRBD2. The V gene's germline CDR1 is SGHRS and CDR2 YFSETQ. CDR3 length: 16 amino acids. The CDR3 loop reads CASSSVGGRAGETQYF. The CDR3 DNA sequence: TGTGCCAGCAGCAGCGTCGGCGGGAGGGCCGGAGAGACCCAGTACTTC.

The gene calls are TRBV19 and TRBJ1-5; D remains unclear. This CDR3 has 16 amino acids. Trimming cost V 4 bases and J 0 bases, with 13 bases left between them. From germline, CDR1 is LNHDA and CDR2 SQIVND (reference sequence). The CDR3 DNA reads as TGTGCCAGTAGTAATCAACAGCGGACTAGCAATCAGCCCCAGCATTTT. As protein: CASSNQQRTSNQPQHF. The full variable domain, completed using reference TRBV19 and TRBJ1-5, is DGGITQSPKYLFRKEGQNVTLSCEQNLNHDAMYWYRQDPGQGLRLIYYSQIVNDFQKGDIAEGYSVSREKKESFPLTVTSAQKNPTAFYLCASSNQQRTSNQPQHFGDGTRLSIL.

As for this clone: At one of its ends the junction is not consistent with the germline gene, which may arise from a read error. This rearrangement joins TRBV11-2 to TRBJ1-1, with 7 bases aligning to TRBD1. The CDR3 is made up of 13 amino acids. Germline-derived CDR1 and CDR2 are SGHAT and FQNNGV. In DNA form, the CDR3 reads TGTGCCAGCAGCTTGGACAGGAACTCTGAAGCTTTCTTT. It specifies CASSLDRNSEAFF.

The sample holds a few counts of this clone. The gene calls are TRBV29-1 and TRBJ2-1; possibly TRBD2 for D (6 bases). Germline CDR1 reads SQVTM; CDR2 reads ANQGSEA. The CDR3 sequence is 15 residues long. Trimming removed 7 bases at V and 4 bases at J, with 20 bases between. This CDR3 is CSAPEEGFSYNEQFF. The CDR3 region has the DNA TGCAGCGCACCCGAGGAGGGATTTTCATACAATGAGCAGTTCTTC.

The chain employs TRBV6-5 and TRBJ1-2; D may be TRBD1 (5 bases). Trimming pared 2 bases from V and 1 base from J, leaving 11 bases between. This CDR3 is 15 amino acids long. The germline CDR1 and CDR2 sequences are MNHEY and SVGAGI. In DNA, the CDR3 is TGTGCCAGCAGTTACGGGGGGAGTCTTAACTATGGCTACACCTTC. Residues: CASSYGGSLNYGYTF.

The chain is built from TRBV2 and TRBJ2-2; no definite D call. The CDR3 length is 14 residues. Germline V gives CDR1 SNHLY, CDR2 FYNNEI. Trimming shortened V by 3 bases and J by 2 bases, and 7 bases separated the two germline ends. The CDR3 nucleotides are TGTGCCAGCAGTGAGCTACTAAACACCGGGGAGCTGTTTTTT. Its protein product is CASSELLNTGELFF.

This chain joins TRBV6-2 or TRBV6-3 and TRBJ2-7; 9 bases fit TRBD2. Germline CDR1 is MNHEY and CDR2 is SVGEGT. This CDR3 contains 16 residues. Trimming at V came to 5 bases and at J to 2 bases, leaving 10 bases not matched to a gene. CDR3 nucleotide sequence: TGTGCCAGCAGTGATCCAGGGACTAGCCGCGCCTACGAGCAGTACGTC. Translating gives CASSDPGTSRAYEQYV.

This chain joins TRBV5-5 and TRBJ2-7; D might be TRBD2 (6 bases). V lost 0 bases and J 2 bases, leaving 9 bases between the germline ends. The CDR3 is 14 residues long. The V gene's germline CDR1 is SGHKS and CDR2 YYEKEE (reference sequence). CDR3 amino acids: CASSLDGRPYEQYV. CDR3 DNA: TGTGCCAGCAGCTTGGACGGGAGACCCTACGAGCAGTACGTC.

On this clone: The junction shows a germline mismatch at one end, possibly a read error. The same CDR3 arises from other DNA sequences in this sample as well. This chain links TRBV5-1 with TRBJ1-2, with unresolved D. Germline CDR1 is SGHRS and CDR2 is YFSETQ. The CDR3 is 13 amino acids. The CDR3 is CASSLEGSRGYTF. CDR3 DNA sequence: TGTGCCAGCAGCTTGGAAGGGAGCCGGGGCTACACCTTC.

This sequence joins TRBV3-1 (or the pseudogene TRBV3-2) and TRBJ1-2, with unresolved D. Germline loops: CDR1 LGHDT, CDR2 YNNKEL (reference sequence). V lost 1 base, J lost 3 bases, and 27 bases lay in between. The CDR3 has 20 amino acids. Written as DNA, the CDR3 is TGTGCCAGCAGCCAAGTAGGAGGGTTTGGCAGGTCGGGATTACACTATGGCTACACCTTC. Amino acid sequence: CASSQVGGFGRSGLHYGYTF.

This clone has only one observation. The chain couples TRBV11-3 to TRBJ1-5, with D perhaps TRBD1 (6 bases). The CDR3 spans 13 residues. Germline V CDR1 and CDR2: SGHNT, YENEEA. With 3 bases removed from V and 6 bases from J, the gap between germline ends came to 9 bases. CDR3 DNA: TGTGCCAGCAGCTTGGAAGGGGGTCAGCCCCAGCATTTT. Its translation is CASSLEGGQPQHF.

This chain connects TRBV19 to TRBJ1-1; 10 bases agree with TRBD1. This CDR3 is built from 14 residues. Germline V gives CDR1 LNHDA, CDR2 SQIVND (reference sequence). V lost 9 bases, J lost 11 bases, and 15 bases stayed unmatched. CDR3 nucleotides: TGTGCCAGCCAGCCTGGGACAGGGGTCGGCCTGGCTTTCTTT. Its translation is CASQPGTGVGLAFF. Variable domain in full (rest from reference TRBV19 and TRBJ1-1): DGGITQSPKYLFRKEGQNVTLSCEQNLNHDAMYWYRQDPGQGLRLIYYSQIVNDFQKGDIAEGYSVSREKKESFPLTVTSAQKNPTAFYLCASQPGTGVGLAFFGQGTRLTVV.

The J gene is TRBJ1-1, the V gene TRBV14; no clear D. Trimming removed 0 bases from V and 6 bases from J, with 14 bases in between. Germline V gene sequence: CDR1 SGHDN, CDR2 FVKESK. The CDR3 is 15 amino acids. DNA of the CDR3: TGTGCCAGCAGCCAAGATCCGCCGGGTCTCGCTGAAGCTTTCTTT. Protein: CASSQDPPGLAEAFF.

The chain joins TRBV18 to TRBJ2-7, with D perhaps matching TRBD1 (5 bases). Germline loops: CDR1 KGHSH, CDR2 LQKENI. The CDR3 covers 13 residues. Trimming removed 2 bases at V and 3 bases at J, with 8 bases between. As DNA, the CDR3 is TGTGCCAGCTCACCATCAGGGAACTACGAGCAGTACGTC. Its protein is CASSPSGNYEQYV.

The chain employs TRBV12-3 or TRBV12-4 and TRBJ1-1; D might be TRBD1 (5 bases). V was trimmed by 7 bases and J by 5 bases, leaving 14 bases between them. The CDR3 covers 13 residues. CDR3 sequence: CASTLGAGTEAFF. The CDR3 DNA reads as TGTGCCAGCACCCTTGGGGCGGGGACTGAAGCTTTCTTT.

A single count supports this clone. The V call is TRBV11-3, the J call TRBJ2-7; D is uncertain. The CDR3 extends over 13 amino acids. V lost 0 bases, J lost 6 bases, and 9 bases lay in between. In germline, CDR1 is SGHNT, CDR2 YENEEA. The CDR3 protein is CASSLDAEGEQYV. The CDR3 DNA sequence: TGTGCCAGCAGCTTAGATGCGGAAGGCGAGCAGTACGTC.

This chain uses TRBV15 with TRBJ2-6; D remains ambiguous. CDR1 and CDR2 from the germline V gene are LNHNV and YYDKDF (reference sequence). The CDR3 has 14 amino acids. V was shortened by 0 bases and J by 4 bases, with 4 bases between the two germline ends. CDR3 nucleotides: TGTGCCACCAGCAGAGATCGGGGGGCCAACGTCCTGACTTTC. This gives the protein CATSRDRGANVLTF.